The 4 T cell receptor beta chains below come from one sample, sequenced in a study of technical replicates of blood from a few donors. The data were produced by immunoSEQ multiplex PCR, yet TCRdb's version contains in-frame clones alone and is incomplete. The data contain around 100,000 clones, approximately 96% of them singletons. The sequenced sample consisted of T cells isolated from PBMCs. All receptors come from a human donor in good health.

The chain recombines TRBV18 with TRBJ1-1, with TRBD1 matching 8 bases. This CDR3 region has 14 residues. With 5 bases clipped from V and 4 bases from J, the junction kept 6 bases outside the gene matches. CDR1 and CDR2 from the germline V gene are KGHSH and LQKENI. The DNA for the CDR3 is TGTGCCAGCTCAAAGCAGGGGGCGAGCACTGAAGCTTTCTTT. This codes for CASSKQGASTEAFF.

This chain joins TRBV27 and TRBJ2-1; D is unresolved. Trimming took off 2 bases at V and 0 bases at J, with 8 bases between the two ends. Per the germline V gene, CDR1 is MNHEY and CDR2 is SMNVEV (reference sequence). The length of the CDR3 is 15 residues. In DNA form, the CDR3 reads TGTGCCAGCAGTTTAAGGCCAGGCTCCTACAATGAGCAGTTCTTC. Translating gives CASSLRPGSYNEQFF.

This clone came up once. The gene calls are TRBV6-1 and TRBJ2-7; D perhaps matches TRBD2 (5 bases). The germline CDR1 and CDR2 sequences are MNHNS and SASEGT. V lost 6 bases and J 2 bases, leaving 17 bases between the germline ends. There are 15 residues in the CDR3. CDR3 protein: CASRRAVEGPYEQYF. The CDR3 DNA reads as TGTGCCAGCAGAAGGGCCGTTGAGGGCCCCTACGAGCAGTACTTC.

This rearrangement joins TRBV5-4 to TRBJ1-1, with a tentative D call TRBD1 (5 bases). The CDR3 consists of 13 residues. Trimming stripped 5 bases from V and 7 bases from J, with 15 bases between. Germline lookup yields CDR1 SGHNT and CDR2 YYREEE (reference sequence). The CDR3 nucleotides are TGTGCCAGCAGTTATTTGCAGGGTGGTGAAGCTTTCTTT. This sequence encodes CASSYLQGGEAFF.